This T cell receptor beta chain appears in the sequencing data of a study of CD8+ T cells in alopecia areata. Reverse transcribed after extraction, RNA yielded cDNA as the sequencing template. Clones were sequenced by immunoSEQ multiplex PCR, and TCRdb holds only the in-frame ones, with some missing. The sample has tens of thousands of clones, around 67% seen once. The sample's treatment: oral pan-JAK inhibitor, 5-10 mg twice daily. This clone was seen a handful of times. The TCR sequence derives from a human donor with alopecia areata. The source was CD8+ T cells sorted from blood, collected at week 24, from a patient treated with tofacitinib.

The CDR3 nucleotides read TGCGCCAGCAGGGGACAGGGTCACGAGCAGTACTTC. Its translation: CASRGQGHEQYF. The J gene is TRBJ2-7, the V gene TRBV5-1, with 9 bases that match TRBD1. Per the germline V gene, CDR1 is SGHRS and CDR2 is YFSETQ. The J segment lost 5 bases and the V segment lost 5 bases, leaving 2 bases of the junction unmatched. This CDR3 has 12 residues.